This T cell receptor (beta chain) was obtained from a study of graft-versus-host responses after intestinal transplantation. Overall study: All recipients were given anti-thymocyte globulin induction, and tacrolimus and steroids were then administered for approximately 3 years.

Trimming left V 5 bases short and J 0 bases short, with 11 bases between. Per the germline V gene, CDR1 is SGHRS and CDR2 is YFSETQ. The CDR3 spans 14 residues. Only in-frame clones appear in the TCRdb table, and some are missing; sequencing was by immunoSEQ multiplex PCR. The sample has approximately 90,000 clones; about four fifths are singletons. This clone was detected only once. Antigen specificity is unknown. Study-level findings and limits: Some patients had graft-donor T cell macrochimerism. In their allografts, the ratios of graft-versus-host to host-versus-graft T cell clones were high.

The TCR sequence derives from a human donor who received an intestinal transplant. The gene calls are TRBV5-1 and TRBJ1-1; D gene unclear. This specimen was unstimulated CD4+ T cells sorted from spleen or lymph node cells, taken before intestinal transplant. The CDR3 is CASRQASMNTEAFF. In DNA, the CDR3 is TGCGCCAGCAGGCAGGCCAGCATGAACACTGAAGCTTTCTTT.